The 13 T cell receptor beta chains presented below share a single source sample, sequenced in a study of blood T cells in healthy people across ages. A second PCR of about 6 to 12 cycles used a sample-barcoded 5' primer and a J-beta primer mix. TCRdb re-called the 5' RACE reads with MiXCR, one entry per CDR3 protein. Of around 1,700,000 distinct CDR3 sequences listed, 28% were seen once; the top ten hold roughly 8%. The sequencing sample was made of blood. The receptors were sampled from a young woman in good health.

This clonotype was recorded a few times. The V and J genes are TRBV5-6 and TRBJ2-3, with D uncertain. Per germline, CDR1 SGHDT and CDR2 YYEEEE. The length of the CDR3 is 15 residues. The ends were cut back, 0 bases at V and 1 base at J, with 9 bases in the middle. The CDR3 sequence is CASSLDFYGTDTQYF. The CDR3 DNA sequence: TGTGCCAGCAGCTTGGACTTTTACGGCACAGATACGCAGTATTTT.

The V call is TRBV13, the J call TRBJ1-4, with 9 positions matching TRBD1. Germline V gene data show CDR1 as PRHDT and CDR2 as FYEKMQ (reference sequence). The V and J ends lost 3 bases and 4 bases, in that order; junction bases with no gene match: 3. This CDR3 comprises 15 residues. The CDR3 sequence: CASSFPDRGNEKLFF. The CDR3, as DNA: TGTGCCAGCAGCTTCCCGGACAGGGGTAATGAAAAACTGTTTTTT.

The rearrangement joins TRBV6-2 or TRBV6-3 to TRBJ1-1; D gene uncertain. The CDR3 is 13 residues long. In germline, CDR1 is MNHEY, CDR2 SVGEGT. The germline V and J ends were trimmed by 5 bases and 10 bases, with 17 bases remaining between them. The CDR3 spells CASSAPVWTRAFF. As DNA, the CDR3 is TGTGCCAGCAGTGCACCGGTATGGACGCGAGCTTTCTTT.

V and J are TRBV7-9 and TRBJ2-2; possibly TRBD2 for D (5 bases). CDR1 SEHNR and CDR2 FQNEAQ come from the germline V gene (reference sequence). V dropped 1 base and J dropped 6 bases, with 12 bases sitting between them. This CDR3 contains 15 residues. Here the CDR3 reads CASSLEAGVAGELFF. The CDR3 coding sequence is TGTGCCAGCAGCTTAGAAGCCGGGGTTGCCGGGGAGCTGTTTTTT.

This clonotype has just a few counts. One end of the junction does not line up with germline, which may come from a read error. The J gene is TRBJ2-5, the V gene TRBV9; maybe TRBD1 (6 bases). The J call is uncertain, as TRBJ2-7 better fits the DNA end. Per germline, CDR1 SGDLS and CDR2 YYNGEE. CDR3 size: 14 residues. In DNA, the CDR3 is TGCGCCAGCAGCTCGGCACAGGGTATCTACGAGCAGTACTTC. Protein product: CASSSAQGIYEQYF.

This clonotype was seen at least ten times. This sequence joins TRBV5-1 and TRBJ2-1; 10 bases map to TRBD1. Losses at the gene ends were 4 bases for V and 6 bases for J; bases not matched to a gene: 7. CDR3 length equals 15 residues. Germline V gene lookup returns CDR1 SGHRS and CDR2 YFSETQ. The CDR3 protein is CASSPPRTGGNEQFF. The CDR3 nucleotides are TGCGCCAGCAGCCCCCCTCGGACAGGGGGCAATGAGCAGTTCTTC. The variable domain in full, with the rest retrieved from reference TRBV5-1 and TRBJ2-1, is KAGVTQTPRYLIKTRGQQVTLSCSPISGHRSVSWYQQTPGQGLQFLFEYFSETQRNKGNFPGRFSGRQFSNSRSEMNVSTLELGDSALYLCASSPPRTGGNEQFFGPGTRLTVL.

Only a few counts were recorded for this clonotype. The chain combines TRBV10-3 with TRBJ1-6, with D maybe TRBD1 (5 bases). V was shortened by 0 bases and J by 10 bases, with 13 bases between the two germline ends. CDR3 length equals 15 residues. Germline V gives CDR1 ENHRY, CDR2 SYGVKD. The CDR3 DNA is TGTGCCATCAGTGAGTCGGGGCAGGTTAACTCACCCCTCCACTTT. Its protein product is CAISESGQVNSPLHF.

The chain links TRBV27 to TRBJ1-2, with D possibly matching TRBD1 (6 bases). CDR1 MNHEY and CDR2 SMNVEV come from the germline V gene (reference sequence). This CDR3 is built from 17 residues. The ends were cut back, 3 bases at V and 8 bases at J, with 25 bases in the middle. The CDR3 sequence: CASSFGPGASRPAGYTF. CDR3 nucleotide sequence: TGTGCCAGCAGTTTTGGCCCGGGGGCGAGTAGGCCGGCGGGCTACACCTTC.

In its sample, this clonotype was seen a few times. This chain joins TRBV5-6 and TRBJ2-7, with 8 bases matching TRBD1. Germline V gene lookup returns CDR1 SGHDT and CDR2 YYEEEE. This CDR3 has 14 residues. Unmatched junction bases numbered 6, after V lost 4 bases and J lost 3 bases. As DNA, the CDR3 is TGTGCCAGCAGCGCTTCAGGACAGGGCTACGAGCAGTACTTC. Protein sequence: CASSASGQGYEQYF.

This clonotype was counted between two and nine times. V gene TRBV20-1 combines with J gene TRBJ2-1, with 8 bases matching TRBD2. The V gene end was trimmed by 6 bases and the J gene end by 6 bases; junction bases not matched to a gene: 10. This CDR3 spans 14 amino acids. The germline CDR1 and CDR2 sequences are DFQATT and SNEGSKA (reference sequence). CDR3 DNA: TGCAGTGCCCTAACCCCGGGGGGGGCCAATGAGCAGTTCTTC. Amino acids: CSALTPGGANEQFF.

This clonotype occurred a few times. The gene calls are TRBV30 and TRBJ1-1; perhaps TRBD1 as D (5 bases). The germline V gene has CDR1 GTSNPN and CDR2 SVGIG (reference sequence). The CDR3 is 14 amino acids. The V and J ends lost 2 bases and 0 bases respectively, with 10 bases between them. The CDR3 coding sequence is TGTGCCTGGAGTTTGAAGGGGTTGAACACTGAAGCTTTCTTT. Translation: CAWSLKGLNTEAFF.

This clonotype was counted ten times or more. V usage is TRBV28 and J usage is TRBJ2-1; 10 nucleotides match TRBD2. CDR3 length: 15 amino acids. From germline, CDR1 is MDHEN and CDR2 SYDVKM. The J segment lost 7 bases and the V segment lost 10 bases, leaving 13 bases of the junction unmatched. The CDR3 spells CATLSGGAWVNEQFF. Written as DNA, the CDR3 is TGTGCCACCTTAAGCGGGGGGGCCTGGGTTAATGAGCAGTTCTTC.

This clonotype came up a few times. The chain couples TRBV19 to TRBJ2-1, with 8 bases identical to TRBD2. CDR1 and CDR2 from the germline V gene are LNHDA and SQIVND (reference sequence). Unmatched junction bases numbered 3, after V lost 5 bases and J lost 3 bases. The CDR3 totals 14 residues. The CDR3 here is CASSGGGNYNEQFF. In nucleotides, the CDR3 is TGTGCCAGTAGTGGCGGGGGGAACTACAATGAGCAGTTCTTC.